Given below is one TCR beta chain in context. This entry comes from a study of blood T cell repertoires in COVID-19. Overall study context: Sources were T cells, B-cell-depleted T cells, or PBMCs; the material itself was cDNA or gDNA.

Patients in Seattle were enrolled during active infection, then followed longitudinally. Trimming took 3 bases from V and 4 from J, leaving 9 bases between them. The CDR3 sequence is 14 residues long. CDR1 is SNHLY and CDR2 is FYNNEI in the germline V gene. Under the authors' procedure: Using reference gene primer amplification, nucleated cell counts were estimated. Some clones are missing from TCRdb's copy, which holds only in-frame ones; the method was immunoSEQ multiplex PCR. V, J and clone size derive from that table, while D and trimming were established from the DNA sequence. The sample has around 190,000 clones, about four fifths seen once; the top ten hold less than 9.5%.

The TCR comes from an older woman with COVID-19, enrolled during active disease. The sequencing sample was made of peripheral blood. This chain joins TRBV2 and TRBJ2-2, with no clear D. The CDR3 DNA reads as TGTGCCAGCAGTGAGGTCAGGCGCACCGGGGAGCTGTTTTTT. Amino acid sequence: CASSEVRRTGELFF.